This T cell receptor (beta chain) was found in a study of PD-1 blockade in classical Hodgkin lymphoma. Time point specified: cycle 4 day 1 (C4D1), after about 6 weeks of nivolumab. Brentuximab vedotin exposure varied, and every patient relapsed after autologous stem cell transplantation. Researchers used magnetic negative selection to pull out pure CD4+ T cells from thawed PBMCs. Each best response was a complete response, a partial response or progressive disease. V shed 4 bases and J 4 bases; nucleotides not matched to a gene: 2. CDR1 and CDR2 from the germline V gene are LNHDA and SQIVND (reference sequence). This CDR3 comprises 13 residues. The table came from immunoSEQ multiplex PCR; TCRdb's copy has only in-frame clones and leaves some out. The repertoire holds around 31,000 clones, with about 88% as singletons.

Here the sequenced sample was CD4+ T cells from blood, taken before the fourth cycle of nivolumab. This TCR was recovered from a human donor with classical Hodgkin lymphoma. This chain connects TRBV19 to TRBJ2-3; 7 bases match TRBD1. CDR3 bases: TGTGCCAGTAGTAAAGGGGGCGCAGATACGCAGTATTTT. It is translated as CASSKGGADTQYF.